This T cell receptor (beta chain) comes out of a study of T-cell memory formation after mild COVID-19. Notes on the study in general: Clonal second-wave expansions that peaked on day 37 had unconfirmed SARS-CoV-2 specificity. Several responding clones turned up in pre-infection memory, indicating that cross-reactive memory may have taken part. The main location of contracting CD4+ clones was CM and EM, and that of contracting CD8+ clones was EMRA.

The authors produced TCR alpha and TCR beta cDNA libraries with sample barcodes and UMIs by 5'RACE using constant-segment primers. MiXCR was run by TCRdb on the 5' RACE reads, yielding one entry per CDR3 protein. The profile shows about 340,000 distinct CDR3 sequences, roughly an eighth of them singletons. This clonotype occurred many times. Its target is unknown. Sequenced sample: PBMCs or a T cell subset sorted from them (not recorded which). The sequence was collected from a man younger than 30 who had mild COVID-19 (a few samples of this study predate the infection). Cell type and time point are not known.

The CDR3 nucleotides are TGTGCCAGCAGCGTAAGACCACGGGACAAGACCTACGAGCAGTACTTC. This translates into CASSVRPRDKTYEQYF. The chain joins TRBV9 to TRBJ2-7; D might be TRBD1 (6 bases). CDR1 is SGDLS and CDR2 is YYNGEE in the germline V gene. The CDR3 has 16 residues. Trimming took 1 base from V and 2 from J, leaving 16 bases between them.